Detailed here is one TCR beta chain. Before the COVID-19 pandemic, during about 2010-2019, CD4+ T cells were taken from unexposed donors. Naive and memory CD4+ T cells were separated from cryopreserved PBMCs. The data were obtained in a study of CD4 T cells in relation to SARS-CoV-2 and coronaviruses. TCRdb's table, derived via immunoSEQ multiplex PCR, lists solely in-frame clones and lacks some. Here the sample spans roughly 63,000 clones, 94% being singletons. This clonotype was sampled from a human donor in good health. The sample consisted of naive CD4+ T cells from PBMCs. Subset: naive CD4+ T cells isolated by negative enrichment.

The CDR3 loop is CASRRTSGYEQYF. CDR3 coding DNA: TGTGCCAGCAGGCGGACTAGCGGGTACGAGCAGTACTTC. The rearrangement links TRBV6-5 to TRBJ2-7; TRBD2 matches 11 bases. The length of the CDR3 is 13 residues. The germline V gene encodes CDR1 MNHEY and CDR2 SVGAGI. The J segment lost 4 bases and the V segment lost 6 bases, leaving 2 bases of the junction unmatched.